The text below deals with one T cell receptor (beta chain). This entry is derived from a study of cytomegalovirus exposure and HLA in healthy donors. This CDR3 region has 16 residues. The germline V and J ends were trimmed by 3 bases and 8 bases, with 21 bases remaining between them. CDR1 and CDR2 from the germline V gene are KGHSH and LQKENI. Amplification used 60 Vbeta primers and 13 Jbeta primers. Only in-frame clones appear in the TCRdb table, and some are missing; sequencing was by immunoSEQ multiplex PCR. The data contain 130,000 or so clones, about four fifths of them seen just once; the ten biggest clones take up roughly 2.2%.

This TCR was sampled from a woman aged 40 to 50 in good health and CMV-seronegative. The sample taken for sequencing was PBMCs. J is TRBJ2-3 and V is TRBV18; D might be TRBD1 (5 bases). The CDR3 sequence: CASSPTQASAVGTQYF. CDR3 DNA sequence: TGTGCCAGCTCACCGACACAGGCATCCGCAGTCGGTACGCAGTATTTT.